The 32 T cell receptor beta chains reported below all come from one sample, sequenced in a study of blood T cell repertoires in COVID-19. This table comes from immunoSEQ multiplex PCR, and its TCRdb copy is limited to in-frame clones, with some not included. The sample has 200,000 to 300,000 clones, approximately 80% seen once; the top ten hold approximately 10%. The specimen sequenced was peripheral blood. These receptors came from a woman of 80 years or more with acute or convalescent COVID-19.

Only a few counts were recorded for this clone. The chain couples TRBV7-8 to TRBJ1-3; 8 positions agree with TRBD1. CDR1 is SGHVS and CDR2 is FQNEAQ in the germline V gene. The CDR3 sequence is 14 residues long. The junction had 8 bases not matched to a gene; V was cut back by 6 bases and J by 7 bases. The DNA of the CDR3 is TGTGCCAGCAGTCCAGGACAGGGCGGGAACACCATATATTTT. It specifies CASSPGQGGNTIYF.

This clone has just a few counts. The chain has TRBV2 and TRBJ1-5; 9 bases match TRBD1. Germline trimming cut 6 bases from V and 3 bases from J; bases unmatched to any gene: 6. The CDR3 extends over 15 amino acids. Germline V gene data show CDR1 as SNHLY and CDR2 as FYNNEI. The CDR3 here is CASRRTGVDNQPQHF. In DNA, the CDR3 is TGTGCCAGCAGGAGGACAGGGGTCGACAATCAGCCCCAGCATTTT.

The gene calls are TRBV19 and TRBJ2-1, with 8 bases lining up with TRBD1. This CDR3 is built from 13 residues. Germline CDR1 reads LNHDA; CDR2 reads SQIVND (reference sequence). V lost 8 bases to trimming and J lost 8 bases; unmatched junction nucleotides: 8. The CDR3 DNA follows: TGTGCCAGTTCGGACAGGGCGTATGATGAGCAGTTCTTC. It yields the protein CASSDRAYDEQFF.

The rearrangement uses TRBV5-8 and TRBJ1-1; tentatively, D is TRBD1 (5 bases). Per the germline V gene, CDR1 is SGHTS and CDR2 is YDEGEE. Trimming removed 0 bases from V and 5 bases from J, with 11 bases in between. There are 14 residues in the CDR3. The CDR3 here is CASSLAKGRTEAFF. DNA of the CDR3: TGTGCCAGCAGCTTGGCGAAGGGGCGAACTGAAGCTTTCTTT.

The chain has TRBV28 and TRBJ1-3; the match to TRBD1 covers 8 bases. Germline CDR1 MDHEN, CDR2 SYDVKM. V gave up 5 bases and J gave up 2 bases; unmatched junction bases: 5. The CDR3 is made up of 15 amino acids. CDR3 DNA: TGTGCCAGCAGTCTCAGGACAGGGCCTGGAAACACCATATATTTT. It encodes CASSLRTGPGNTIYF. Full variable domain (remainder filled in from reference TRBV28 and TRBJ1-3): DVKVTQSSRYLVKRTGEKVFLECVQDMDHENMFWYRQDPGLGLRLIYFSYDVKMKEKGDIPEGYSVSREKKERFSLILESASTNQTSMYLCASSLRTGPGNTIYFGEGSWLTVV.

The chain couples TRBV7-6 to TRBJ2-5; 12 positions agree with TRBD1. The V gene's germline CDR1 is SGHVS and CDR2 FNYEAQ. This CDR3 has 16 residues. With 4 bases clipped from V and 4 bases from J, the junction kept 7 bases outside the gene matches. This CDR3 is CASSSRRDRGRETQYF. For the CDR3, the DNA is TGTGCCAGCAGCTCCCGACGGGACAGGGGGCGAGAGACCCAGTACTTC.

This clone was picked up many times. V is TRBV7-9 and J is TRBJ1-4; 11 bases line up with TRBD1. The J segment lost 7 bases and the V segment lost 1 base, leaving 11 bases of the junction unmatched. The CDR3 loop spans 18 amino acids. CDR1 is SEHNR, CDR2 FQNEAQ, per germline (reference sequence). The CDR3 region is CASSLGLGQGAEREKLFF. For the CDR3, the DNA is TGTGCCAGCAGCTTAGGGCTTGGACAGGGGGCCGAGCGTGAAAAACTGTTTTTT.

Worth noting for this clone: The junction departs from germline at one end; a sequencing error may be responsible. V gene TRBV7-7 combines with J gene TRBJ2-5, with a weak D call TRBD2 (5 bases). This CDR3 has 15 amino acids. In germline, CDR1 is SSHAT, CDR2 FNYEAQ (reference sequence). CDR3 DNA sequence: TGTGCTAGCAGCTTAGCCTGGACTGAGCGGGAGACCCAGTACTTC. Protein product: CASSLAWTERETQYF.

This clone has only a few counts. The rearrangement joins TRBV11-2 to TRBJ2-3; TRBD2 agrees at 8 bases. The CDR3 runs 15 residues. The trim removed 3 bases at V and 6 bases at J, leaving 8 bases unmatched. The germline CDR1 and CDR2 sequences are SGHAT and FQNNGV. CDR3 sequence reads: CASSFRGGMGDTQYF. CDR3 nucleotide sequence: TGTGCCAGCAGCTTTCGGGGGGGCATGGGGGATACGCAGTATTTT.

The rearrangement uses TRBV20-1 and TRBJ1-5, with D perhaps TRBD1 (5 bases). The CDR3 has 13 amino acids. Between the trimmed V and J ends, which lost 3 bases and 4 bases, there was a span of 10 bases. The germline V gene encodes CDR1 DFQATT and CDR2 SNEGSKA (reference sequence). In nucleotides, the CDR3 is TGCAGTGCTAGTAGGCGGGGGAATCAGCCCCAGCATTTT. It is translated as CSASRRGNQPQHF.

The chain uses TRBV2 and TRBJ2-1; TRBD2 aligns across 8 bases. This CDR3 has 15 residues. Trimming cost V 9 bases and J 7 bases; bases outside gene matches: 14. CDR1 is SNHLY and CDR2 is FYNNEI in the germline V gene. DNA of the CDR3: TGTGCCAGTTCGACGATCGGGGGGGGCGGGAATGAGCAGTTCTTC. It codes for CASSTIGGGGNEQFF.

The chain joins TRBV30 to TRBJ1-5, with 7 nucleotides matching TRBD1. This CDR3 contains 13 residues. CDR1 and CDR2 (germline): GTSNPN, SVGIG (reference sequence). Trimming removed 7 bases from V and 1 base from J; junction bases left unmatched: 4. Here the CDR3 DNA reads TGTGCCTACAGCAGGGGGAGCAATCAGCCCCAGCATTTT. It is translated as CAYSRGSNQPQHF.

The genes are TRBV28 and TRBJ1-5; D is perhaps TRBD1 (5 bases). The CDR3 runs 15 residues. The germline V gene encodes CDR1 MDHEN and CDR2 SYDVKM. V was trimmed by 2 bases and J by 2 bases, leaving 10 bases between them. CDR3 loop: CASSLGGGGNQPQHF. CDR3 DNA: TGTGCCAGCAGTTTAGGGGGGGGAGGCAATCAGCCCCAGCATTTT. Combining the CDR3 with reference TRBV28 and TRBJ1-5 gives the whole variable domain DVKVTQSSRYLVKRTGEKVFLECVQDMDHENMFWYRQDPGLGLRLIYFSYDVKMKEKGDIPEGYSVSREKKERFSLILESASTNQTSMYLCASSLGGGGNQPQHFGDGTRLSIL.

Written as DNA, the CDR3 is TGTGCCAGCAGCGCCGGACCTCTCAGGACTGGACATGGCTACACCTTC. Protein product: CASSAGPLRTGHGYTF. The V gene is TRBV9, the J gene TRBJ1-2; D not certain. Trimming pared 3 bases from V and 6 bases from J, leaving 21 bases between. This CDR3 has 16 residues. CDR1 SGDLS and CDR2 YYNGEE come from the germline V gene. The full variable domain, in which reference TRBV9 and TRBJ1-2 provide the parts outside the CDR3, is DSGVTQTPKHLITATGQRVTLRCSPRSGDLSVYWYQQSLDQGLQFLIQYYNGEERAKGNILERFSAQQFPDLHSELNLSSLELGDSALYFCASSAGPLRTGHGYTFGSGTRLTVV.

The J gene is TRBJ2-2, the V gene TRBV30, with D maybe TRBD2 (7 bases). The CDR3 covers 14 residues. V was clipped by 3 bases and J by 7 bases, with 15 bases between them. The germline CDR1 and CDR2 sequences are GTSNPN and SVGIG (reference sequence). This CDR3 reads CAWSRGGAVGELFF. For the CDR3, the DNA is TGTGCCTGGAGCCGAGGGGGGGCGGTCGGGGAGCTGTTTTTT.

The CDR3 region has the DNA TGCGCCAGCAGCGGGAGAGTGGTGGATGAAAAACTGTTTTTT. This sequence encodes CASSGRVVDEKLFF. This chain connects TRBV10-2 to TRBJ1-4, with no clear D. CDR3 length: 14 residues. V was cut by 6 bases and J by 6 bases, with 14 bases left in between. Germline CDR1 is WSHSY and CDR2 is SAAADI.

The rearrangement links TRBV7-9 to TRBJ1-4; TRBD1 matches 8 bases. This CDR3 has 14 residues. The trim removed 5 bases at V and 5 bases at J, leaving 4 bases unmatched. The germline gives CDR1 SEHNR, CDR2 FQNEAQ (reference sequence). The CDR3 DNA is TGTGCCAGCAGCCGGGACAGGTCAAATGAAAAACTGTTTTTT. This encodes CASSRDRSNEKLFF.

The rearrangement links TRBV5-5 to TRBJ2-7; D is unclear. This CDR3 spans 14 amino acids. Germline-derived CDR1 and CDR2 are SGHKS and YYEKEE (reference sequence). V shed 1 base and J shed 1 base, with 9 bases lying between them. CDR3 in DNA: TGTGCCAGCAGCTTGTTTGGCGGATCCTACGAGCAGTACTTC. Amino acid sequence: CASSLFGGSYEQYF.

This sequence joins TRBV10-3 and TRBJ2-5; D unclear. Trimming pared 2 bases from V and 5 bases from J, leaving 9 bases between. CDR1 and CDR2 from the germline V gene are ENHRY and SYGVKD. The CDR3 is 13 amino acids. The CDR3 loop reads CAISEVSSETQYF. The CDR3 DNA reads as TGTGCCATCAGTGAGGTTAGCTCGGAGACCCAGTACTTC.

The rearrangement links TRBV18 to TRBJ1-2; D is unresolved. Germline values: CDR1 KGHSH, CDR2 LQKENI. Trimming pared 2 bases from V and 4 bases from J, leaving 8 bases between. The CDR3 consists of 13 residues. CDR3 residues: CASSPTESYGYTF. CDR3 in DNA: TGTGCCAGCTCACCAACGGAGAGCTATGGCTACACCTTC.

The rearrangement links TRBV7-2 to TRBJ1-2; no clear D gene. In germline, CDR1 is SGHTA, CDR2 FQGNSA. V lost 2 bases to trimming and J lost 5 bases, with 12 bases between them. This CDR3 contains 14 residues. This CDR3 is CASSLNPGRYGYTF. The CDR3 DNA reads TGTGCCAGCAGCTTAAATCCGGGAAGGTATGGCTACACCTTC.

The chain links TRBV4-1 to TRBJ2-2; possible D gene TRBD1, 5 bases. The ends were cut back, 0 bases at V and 1 base at J, with 12 bases in the middle. The germline V gene has CDR1 MGHRA and CDR2 YSYEKL. The CDR3 spans 17 residues. DNA of the CDR3: TGCGCCAGCAGCCAAGAGGGTAGGGGTTGGAACACCGGGGAGCTGTTTTTT. Its protein product is CASSQEGRGWNTGELFF.

The V call is TRBV24-1, the J call TRBJ1-5; D gene uncertain. Trimming cost V 3 bases and J 4 bases, with 15 bases left between them. The CDR3 is made up of 16 amino acids. The germline V gene has CDR1 KGHDR and CDR2 SFDVKD. CDR3 sequence (DNA): TGTGCCACCAGTGATACGACCCCAGGCCAAAATCAGCCCCAGCATTTT. Its protein product is CATSDTTPGQNQPQHF.

The chain has TRBV9 and TRBJ1-2, with 8 bases matching TRBD1. Germline assignment: CDR1 SGDLS and CDR2 YYNGEE. The CDR3 contains 14 residues. V shed 4 bases, J shed 7 bases, and the junction held 9 bases outside the gene matches. CDR3 nucleotide sequence: TGTGCCAGCAGCCGAGGGACAGGCTTTGCTGGCTACACCTTC. Protein sequence: CASSRGTGFAGYTF.

This clone has only one observation. This chain connects TRBV4-1 to TRBJ1-4; the match to TRBD1 covers 10 bases. The CDR3 runs 14 residues. V was clipped by 5 bases and J by 7 bases; unmatched bases: 4. Germline V gene data show CDR1 as MGHRA and CDR2 as YSYEKL. For the CDR3, the DNA is TGCGCCAGCAGCTCCGGGACAGGGGCTGAAAAACTGTTTTTT. It yields the protein CASSSGTGAEKLFF.

V usage is TRBV3-1 (or the pseudogene TRBV3-2) and J usage is TRBJ1-6; no firm D call. The CDR3 runs 14 residues. The germline gives CDR1 LGHDT, CDR2 YNNKEL (reference sequence). Trimming removed 4 bases at V and 5 bases at J, with 9 bases between. CDR3 sequence reads: CASSPMGDNSPLHF. The CDR3 bases are TGTGCCAGCAGCCCTATGGGAGATAATTCACCCCTCCACTTT.

The genes are TRBV5-1 and TRBJ1-4, with no clear D. The CDR3 sequence is 12 residues long. Germline CDR1 is SGHRS and CDR2 is YFSETQ. The ends were cut back, 2 bases at V and 7 bases at J, with 6 bases in the middle. The CDR3 loop reads CASSLSGEKLFF. CDR3 sequence (DNA): TGCGCCAGCAGCTTAAGCGGTGAAAAACTGTTTTTT.

The gene calls are TRBV2 and TRBJ1-1; TRBD1 matches at 9 bases. Germline V lookup: CDR1 SNHLY, CDR2 FYNNEI. The CDR3 length is 14 residues. After removal of 8 bases from V and 5 bases from J, the junction contained 9 bases not matched to a gene. CDR3 protein: CASQGGTGSTEAFF. In nucleotides, the CDR3 is TGTGCCAGCCAAGGCGGGACAGGGAGTACTGAAGCTTTCTTT.

This clone came up a few times. V gene TRBV11-2 combines with J gene TRBJ2-7; 10 bases match TRBD1. V lost 3 bases to trimming and J lost 3 bases; unmatched junction nucleotides: 2. The CDR3 loop spans 14 amino acids. Germline V gives CDR1 SGHAT, CDR2 FQNNGV. The CDR3 is CASSFGDRGYEQYF. In DNA form, the CDR3 reads TGTGCCAGCAGCTTCGGGGACAGGGGCTACGAGCAGTACTTC. Drawing the rest from reference TRBV11-2 and TRBJ2-7, the complete variable domain is EAGVAQSPRYKIIEKRQSVAFWCNPISGHATLYWYQQILGQGPKLLIQFQNNGVVDDSQLPKDRFSAERLKGVDSTLKIQPAKLEDSAVYLCASSFGDRGYEQYFGPGTRLTVT.

This chain uses TRBV19 with TRBJ1-2, with D possibly being TRBD1 (6 bases). This CDR3 spans 16 amino acids. Trimming pared 5 bases from V and 2 bases from J, leaving 18 bases between. The germline gives CDR1 LNHDA, CDR2 SQIVND (reference sequence). This CDR3 reads CASSFLTGPGNYGYTF. Here the CDR3 DNA reads TGTGCCAGTAGTTTTCTGACAGGCCCCGGGAACTATGGCTACACCTTC.

The chain recombines TRBV6-5 with TRBJ2-3; TRBD1 agrees at 8 bases. The ends lost 10 bases at V and 5 bases at J; junction bases unmatched: 11. The CDR3 has 14 residues. Germline loops: CDR1 MNHEY, CDR2 SVGAGI. CDR3: CATQTPTGGDTQYF. The CDR3 bases are TGTGCCACCCAAACCCCTACAGGGGGAGATACGCAGTATTTT.

The chain combines TRBV24-1 with TRBJ1-5; D perhaps matches TRBD1 (5 bases). Germline lookup yields CDR1 KGHDR and CDR2 SFDVKD. V dropped 4 bases and J dropped 4 bases, with 13 bases sitting between them. The CDR3 contains 15 residues. CDR3 coding DNA: TGTGCCACCAGTGACCCCCGACAGCCTAATCAGCCCCAGCATTTT. Amino acid sequence: CATSDPRQPNQPQHF.